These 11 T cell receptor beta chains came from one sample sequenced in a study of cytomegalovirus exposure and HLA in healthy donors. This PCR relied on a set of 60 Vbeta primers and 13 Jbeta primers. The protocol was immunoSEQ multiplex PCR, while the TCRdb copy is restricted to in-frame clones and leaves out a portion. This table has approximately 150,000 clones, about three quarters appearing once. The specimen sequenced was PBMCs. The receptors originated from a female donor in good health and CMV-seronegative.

The chain's CDR3 is CASSLAGGPGETQYF. For the CDR3, the DNA is TGTGCCAGCAGCTTAGCGGGAGGGCCAGGGGAGACCCAGTACTTC. The chain carries TRBV7-9 and TRBJ2-5; TRBD2 matches at 7 bases. V gave up 0 bases and J gave up 5 bases; unmatched junction bases: 6. This CDR3 has 15 amino acids. Germline lookup yields CDR1 SEHNR and CDR2 FQNEAQ (reference sequence).

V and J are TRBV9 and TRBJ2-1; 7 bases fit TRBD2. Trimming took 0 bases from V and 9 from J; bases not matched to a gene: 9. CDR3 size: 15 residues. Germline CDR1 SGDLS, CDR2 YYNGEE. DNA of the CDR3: TGTGCCAGCAGCGTAGAGGGAGGGCCAGGAGGTGAGCAGTTCTTC. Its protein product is CASSVEGGPGGEQFF.

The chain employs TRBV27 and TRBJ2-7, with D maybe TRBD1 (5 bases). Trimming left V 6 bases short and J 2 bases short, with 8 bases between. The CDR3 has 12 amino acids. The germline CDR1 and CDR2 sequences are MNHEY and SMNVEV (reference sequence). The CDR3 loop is CASSRVPYEQYF. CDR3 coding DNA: TGTGCCAGCAGCAGGGTTCCCTACGAGCAGTACTTC.

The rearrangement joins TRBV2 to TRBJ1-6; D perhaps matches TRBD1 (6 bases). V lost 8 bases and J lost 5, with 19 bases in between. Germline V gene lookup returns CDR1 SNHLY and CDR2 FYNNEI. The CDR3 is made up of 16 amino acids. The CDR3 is CASERSGVLDNSPLHF. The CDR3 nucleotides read TGTGCCAGCGAACGATCAGGGGTCTTGGATAATTCACCCCTCCACTTT.

The CDR3 here is CASTLGQKNTEAFF. DNA of the CDR3: TGTGCCAGCACCTTGGGACAGAAGAACACTGAAGCTTTCTTT. The V call is TRBV9, the J call TRBJ1-1; TRBD1 aligns across 7 bases. The germline CDR1 and CDR2 sequences are SGDLS and YYNGEE. This CDR3 has 14 amino acids. V dropped 6 bases and J dropped 1; count of bases not matched to a gene: 6.

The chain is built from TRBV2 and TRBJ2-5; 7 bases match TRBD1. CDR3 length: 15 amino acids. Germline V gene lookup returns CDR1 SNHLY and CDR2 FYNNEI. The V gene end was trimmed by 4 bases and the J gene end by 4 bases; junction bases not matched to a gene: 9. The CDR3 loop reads CASSAEGGAGETQYF. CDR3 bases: TGTGCCAGCAGTGCCGAAGGGGGCGCGGGAGAGACCCAGTACTTC.

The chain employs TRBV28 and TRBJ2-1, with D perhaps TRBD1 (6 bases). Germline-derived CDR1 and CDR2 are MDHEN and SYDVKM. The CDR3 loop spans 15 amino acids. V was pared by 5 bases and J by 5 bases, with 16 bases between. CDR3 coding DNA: TGTGCCAGCAGTCCCCGCGGCAGGGGTCACAATGAGCAGTTCTTC. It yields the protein CASSPRGRGHNEQFF.

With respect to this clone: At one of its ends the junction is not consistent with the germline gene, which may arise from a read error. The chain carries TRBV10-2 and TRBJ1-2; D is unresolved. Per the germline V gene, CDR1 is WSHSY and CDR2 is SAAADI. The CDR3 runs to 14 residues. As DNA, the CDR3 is TGCGCCAGCAGTGGTTACTTAGATAACTATGGCTACATCTTC. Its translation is CASSGYLDNYGYIF.

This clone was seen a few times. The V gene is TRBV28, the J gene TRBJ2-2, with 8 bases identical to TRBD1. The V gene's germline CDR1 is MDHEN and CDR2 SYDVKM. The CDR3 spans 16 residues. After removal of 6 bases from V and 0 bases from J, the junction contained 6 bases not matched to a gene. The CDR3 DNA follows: TGTGCCAGCAGCCCCGGGACAGGATCGAACACCGGGGAGCTGTTTTTT. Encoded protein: CASSPGTGSNTGELFF.

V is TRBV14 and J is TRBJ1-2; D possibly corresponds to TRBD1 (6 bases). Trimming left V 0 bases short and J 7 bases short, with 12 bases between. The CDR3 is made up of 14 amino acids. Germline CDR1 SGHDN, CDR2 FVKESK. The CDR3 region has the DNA TGTGCCAGCAGCCAAGATGCGGGGGCCCCTGGCTACACCTTC. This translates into CASSQDAGAPGYTF.

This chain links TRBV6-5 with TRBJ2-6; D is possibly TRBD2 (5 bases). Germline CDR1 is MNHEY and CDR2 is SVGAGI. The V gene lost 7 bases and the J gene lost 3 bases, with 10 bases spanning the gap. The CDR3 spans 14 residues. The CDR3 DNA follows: TGTGCCAGCACTCGGGATTTTGGGGCCAACGTCCTGACTTTC. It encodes CASTRDFGANVLTF.